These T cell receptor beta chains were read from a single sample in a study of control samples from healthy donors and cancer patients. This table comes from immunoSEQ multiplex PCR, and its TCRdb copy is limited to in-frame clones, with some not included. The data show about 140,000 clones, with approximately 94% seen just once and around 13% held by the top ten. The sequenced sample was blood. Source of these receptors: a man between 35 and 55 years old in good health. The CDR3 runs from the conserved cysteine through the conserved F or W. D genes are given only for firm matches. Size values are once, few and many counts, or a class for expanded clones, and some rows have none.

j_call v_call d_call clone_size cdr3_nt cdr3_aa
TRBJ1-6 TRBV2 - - TGTGCCAGCGGGAGGGGCTCTACTAATTCACCCCTCCACTTT CASGRGSTNSPLHF
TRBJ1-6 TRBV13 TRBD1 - TGTGCCAGCAGCACGGGACAGGGGGCTCGACGGAATTCACCCCTCCACTTT CASSTGQGARRNSPLHF
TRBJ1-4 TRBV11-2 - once TGTGCCAGCAGTCGGGCCTTTGAGAGGAGGGAAAAACTGTTTTTT CASSRAFERREKLFF
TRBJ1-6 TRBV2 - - TGTGCCAGCAGTGAACAGGTCTATGAGGGTTCACCCCTCCACTTT CASSEQVYEGSPLHF
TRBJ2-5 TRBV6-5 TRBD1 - TGTGCCAGCAGTCGGGACAGTGGGGAGACCCAGTACTTC CASSRDSGETQYF
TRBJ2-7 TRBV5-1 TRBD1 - TGCGCCAGCAGCTTGGTATCCGGGACAGGGGCCTACGAGCAGTACTTC CASSLVSGTGAYEQYF
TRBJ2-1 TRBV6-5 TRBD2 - TGTGCCAGCAGCCCCGTTGGACTAGTTGGTGAGCAGTTCTTC CASSPVGLVGEQFF
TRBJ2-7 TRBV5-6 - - TGTGCCAGCAGCTCCATAGGTGTCGAGCAGTACTTC CASSSIGVEQYF
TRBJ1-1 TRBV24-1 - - TGTGCCACCAGACAGGGGAACACTGAAGCTTTCTTT CATRQGNTEAFF
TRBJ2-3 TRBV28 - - TGTGCCAGCAGTTTGGGCGGGGGCACAGATACGCAGTATTTT CASSLGGGTDTQYF
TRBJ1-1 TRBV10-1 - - TGCGCCAGCAGTGAGTCGGGAGTTCAGGATGAAGCTTTCTTT CASSESGVQDEAFF
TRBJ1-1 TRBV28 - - TGTGCCAGCAGTCTACAGGTTTTGAACACTGAAGCTTTCTTT CASSLQVLNTEAFF
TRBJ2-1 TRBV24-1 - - TGTGCCACCAGTGATGTCCTGGGGAGTGAGCAGTTCTTC CATSDVLGSEQFF
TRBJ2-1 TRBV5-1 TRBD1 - TGCGCCAGCAGCTTGGGAACGACAGGGGTCCGTGAGCAGTTCTTC CASSLGTTGVREQFF
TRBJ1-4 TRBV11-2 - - TGTGCCAGCAGCACTGGAGAAAAACTGTTTTTT CASSTGEKLFF
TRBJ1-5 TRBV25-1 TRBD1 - TGTGCCAACCCCCTTTGCTCTCGACAGGGCTATAGCAATCAGCCCCAGCATTTT CANPLCSRQGYSNQPQHF
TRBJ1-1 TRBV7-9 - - TGTGCCAGCAGTTATTACAGTAACACTGAAGCTTTCTTT CASSYYSNTEAFF
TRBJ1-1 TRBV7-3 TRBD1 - TGTGCCAGCAGCTTAACGGCCAGGGGGGTCACTGAAGCTTTCTTT CASSLTARGVTEAFF
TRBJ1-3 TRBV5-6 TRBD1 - TGTGCCAGCAGTTCCGGGACAGCTTCCTCTGGAAACACCATATATTTT CASSSGTASSGNTIYF
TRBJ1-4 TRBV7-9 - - TGTGCCAGCAGTGCCGGGCTAGCAACTAATGAAAAACTGTTTTTT CASSAGLATNEKLFF
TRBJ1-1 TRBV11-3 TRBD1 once TGTGCCAGCAGCTCGGATGTCAGGGGGCAGGACACTGAAGCTTTCTTT CASSSDVRGQDTEAFF
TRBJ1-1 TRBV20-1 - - TGCAGTGCTAGTTTCGGGGGAACTGAAGCTTTCTTT CSASFGGTEAFF
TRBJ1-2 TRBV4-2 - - TGTGCCAGCAGCCAAGATACCAGACGTGGCTACACCTTC CASSQDTRRGYTF
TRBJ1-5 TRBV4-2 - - TGTGCCAGCAGCCAAGGAGGCAATAGCAATCAGCCCCAGCATTTT CASSQGGNSNQPQHF
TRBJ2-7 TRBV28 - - TGTGCCAGCAGTTTGACAGGCCTCTACGAGCAGTACTTC CASSLTGLYEQYF
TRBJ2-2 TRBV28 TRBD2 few TGTGCCAGCTCAGAGGGACTAGCAACAAACACCGGGGAGCTGTTTTTT CASSEGLATNTGELFF
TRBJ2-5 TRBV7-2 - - TGTGCCAGCAGCTTAGGGGGTCACCCGCGCCACTTC CASSLGGHPRHF
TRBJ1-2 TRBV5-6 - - TGTGCCAGCAGCCCCCCCCGGTATCTGGGTGGCTACACCTTC CASSPPRYLGGYTF
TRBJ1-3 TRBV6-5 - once TGTGCCAGCAGACTTGACCGTTCCTCTGGAAACACCATATATTTT CASRLDRSSGNTIYF
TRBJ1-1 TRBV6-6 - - TGTGCCAGCAGTTACCCACGAGGGCAGGGGAACACTGAAGCTTTCTTT CASSYPRGQGNTEAFF
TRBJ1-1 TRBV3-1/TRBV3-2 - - TGTGCCAGCAGCCATGTTACGAACACTGAAGCTTTCTTT CASSHVTNTEAFF
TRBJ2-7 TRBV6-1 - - TGTGCCAGCAGTGAAGGGGGTTCCTACGAGCAGTACTTC CASSEGGSYEQYF
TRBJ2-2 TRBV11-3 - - TGTGCCAGCAGCCAAGGACACTCGAACACCGGGGAGCTGTTTTTT CASSQGHSNTGELFF
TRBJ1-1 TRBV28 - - TGTGCCAGCAGTTTATACGCTGAAGCTTTCTTT CASSLYAEAFF
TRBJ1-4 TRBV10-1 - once TGCGCCAGCAGTGAGTCTCCAGGGAATGAAAAACTGTTTTTT CASSESPGNEKLFF
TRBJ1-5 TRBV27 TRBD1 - TGTGCCAGCAGTTCCCTATCGGATTTGGGACAGGGGCAGGTACAGCCCCAGCATTTT CASSSLSDLGQGQVQPQHF
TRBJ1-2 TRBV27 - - TGTGCCAGCTCCCCCCGCGTTAGGTGCAACTATGGCTACACCTTC CASSPRVRCNYGYTF
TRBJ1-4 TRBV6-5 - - TGTGCCAGCAGTTACCTAACGACAGCTTCAGGAAAACTGTTTTTT CASSYLTTASGKLFF
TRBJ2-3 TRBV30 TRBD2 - TGTGCCTGGGGTTTGAGTGGCGGGGGAGATACGCAGTATTTT CAWGLSGGGDTQYF
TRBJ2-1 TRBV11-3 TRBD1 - TGTGCCAGCAGCTCCCACAGGGGTAGCAATGAGCAGTTCTTC CASSSHRGSNEQFF
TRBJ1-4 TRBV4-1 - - TGCGCCAGCAGCCAAGAAAGTGCAACTAATGAAAAACTGTTTTTT CASSQESATNEKLFF
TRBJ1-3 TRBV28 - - TGTGCCAGCAGTGGCAGGAGGATTCTCTCTGGAAACACCATATATTTT CASSGRRILSGNTIYF
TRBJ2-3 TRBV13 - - TGTGCCAGCAGCGTCGGTCTCACAGATACGCAGTATTTT CASSVGLTDTQYF
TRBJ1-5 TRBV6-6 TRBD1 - TGTGCCAGCAGTCGAGGGACAGAGCGGCGCGGTGTCCCCCAGCATTTT CASSRGTERRGVPQHF
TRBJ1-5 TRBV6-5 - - TGTGCCAGCAGTTACTTGACAGGCAAGCAGCCCCAGCATTTT CASSYLTGKQPQHF
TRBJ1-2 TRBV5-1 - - TGCGCCAGCAGCTTGTCTCCAAATGTAGATGGCTACACCTTC CASSLSPNVDGYTF
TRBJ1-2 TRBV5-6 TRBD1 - TGTGCCAGCAGCTCCCCGACAGGGGCCCCTTATGGCTACACCTTC CASSSPTGAPYGYTF
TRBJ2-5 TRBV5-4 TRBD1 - TGTGCCAGCCATAACCGACAGGGTGTGAAAGAGACCCAGTACTTC CASHNRQGVKETQYF
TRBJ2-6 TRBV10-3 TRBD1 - TGTGCCATCAGTTCATCCTCAGGGGGCGCATTAGTTTTCGGGGCCAACGTCCTGACTTTC CAISSSSGGALVFGANVLTF
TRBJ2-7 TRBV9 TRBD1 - TGTGCCAGCAGCGCTCGGACAGGGAGCCCCTACGAGCAGTACTTC CASSARTGSPYEQYF
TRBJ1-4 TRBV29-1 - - TGCAGCGCTTCGGACCTCACAAATGAAAAACTGTTTTTT CSASDLTNEKLFF
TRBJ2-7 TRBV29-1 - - TGCAGCGTCGCGTCCGACTACGAGCAGTACTTC CSVASDYEQYF
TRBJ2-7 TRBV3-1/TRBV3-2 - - TGTGCCAGCAGCCAAGTCTTGCAGACTTACGAGCAGTACTTC CASSQVLQTYEQYF
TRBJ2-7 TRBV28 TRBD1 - TGTGCCAGCACCCAGGGACAGGGGTTCGAGCAGTACTTC CASTQGQGFEQYF
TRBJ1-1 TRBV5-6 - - TGTGCCAGCAGGGAATCAGGGCGGTTCGCTGAAGCTTTCTTT CASRESGRFAEAFF
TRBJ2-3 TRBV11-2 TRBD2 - TGTGCCAGCAGCGGACTAGCGGGGAAGACAGATACGCAGTATTTT CASSGLAGKTDTQYF
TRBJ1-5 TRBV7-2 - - TGTGCCAGCAGCTACCCATATCAGCCCCAGCATTTT CASSYPYQPQHF